The T cell receptor (beta chain) under discussion was sequenced for a study of control samples from healthy donors and cancer patients. Germline CDR1 is GTSNPN and CDR2 is SVGIG (reference sequence). The V end was cut by 0 bases, the J end by 4 bases, with 21 bases between. The CDR3 extends over 17 amino acids. Generated by immunoSEQ multiplex PCR, the TCRdb table keeps only in-frame clones and is missing some. The sample includes 100,000 to 150,000 clones, approximately 90% of them seen just once. The gene calls are TRBV30 and TRBJ1-1, with a weak D call TRBD1 (6 bases). The sequencing sample was made of blood. The sequence derives from a man aged 18-30 years in good health. Here the CDR3 DNA reads TGTGCCTGGAGTGTATGGGGGACACTCTCCGAGGGCACTGAAGCTTTCTTT. It translates to CAWSVWGTLSEGTEAFF. The whole variable domain, remainder taken from reference TRBV30 and TRBJ1-1, is SQTIHQWPATLVQPVGSPLSLECTVEGTSNPNLYWYRQAAGRGLQLLFYSVGIGQISSEVPQNLSASRPQDRQFILSSKKLLLSDSGFYLCAWSVWGTLSEGTEAFFGQGTRLTVV.